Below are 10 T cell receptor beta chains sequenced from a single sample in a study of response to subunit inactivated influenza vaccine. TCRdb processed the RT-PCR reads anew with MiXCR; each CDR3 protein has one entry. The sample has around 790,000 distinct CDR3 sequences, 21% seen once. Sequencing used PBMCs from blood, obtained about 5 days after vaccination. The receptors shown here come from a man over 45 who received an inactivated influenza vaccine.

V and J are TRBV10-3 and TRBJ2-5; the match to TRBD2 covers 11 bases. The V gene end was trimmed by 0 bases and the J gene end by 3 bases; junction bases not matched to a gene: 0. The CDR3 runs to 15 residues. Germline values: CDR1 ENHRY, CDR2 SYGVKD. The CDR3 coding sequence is TGTGCCATCAGTGAGTCACTAGCGGGGGAAGAGACCCAGTACTTC. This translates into CAISESLAGEETQYF.

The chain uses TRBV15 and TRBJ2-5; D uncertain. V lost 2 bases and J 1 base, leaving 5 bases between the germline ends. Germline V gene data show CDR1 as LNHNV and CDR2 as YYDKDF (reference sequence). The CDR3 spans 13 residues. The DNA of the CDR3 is TGTGCCACCAGCAGATCGTTCCAAGAGACCCAGTACTTC. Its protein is CATSRSFQETQYF.

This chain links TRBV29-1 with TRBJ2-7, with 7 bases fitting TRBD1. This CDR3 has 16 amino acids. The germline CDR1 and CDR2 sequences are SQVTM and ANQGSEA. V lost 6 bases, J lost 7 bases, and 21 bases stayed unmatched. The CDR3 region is CSVIPSKGTVILEQYF. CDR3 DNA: TGCAGCGTCATACCCTCTAAAGGGACAGTCATTTTAGAGCAGTACTTC.

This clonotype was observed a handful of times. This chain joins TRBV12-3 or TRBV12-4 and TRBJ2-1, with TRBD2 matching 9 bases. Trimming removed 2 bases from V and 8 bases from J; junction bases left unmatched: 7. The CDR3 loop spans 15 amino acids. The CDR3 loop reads CASSLSSGVFHEQFF. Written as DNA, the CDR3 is TGTGCCAGCAGTTTATCTAGCGGGGTTTTCCATGAGCAGTTCTTC.

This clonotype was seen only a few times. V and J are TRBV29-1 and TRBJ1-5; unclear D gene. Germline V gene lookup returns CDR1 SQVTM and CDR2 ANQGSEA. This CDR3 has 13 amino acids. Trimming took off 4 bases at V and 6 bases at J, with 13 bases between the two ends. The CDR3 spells CSVAMGQSQPQHF. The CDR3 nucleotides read TGCAGCGTTGCAATGGGTCAGAGTCAGCCCCAGCATTTT.

This CDR3 is CASSQDPPGRLSSGANVLTF. DNA of the CDR3: TGTGCCAGCAGCCAAGATCCTCCGGGACGGCTCAGCTCTGGGGCCAACGTCCTGACTTTC. The chain recombines TRBV14 with TRBJ2-6; perhaps D is TRBD1 or TRBD2 (5 bases each). The V gene lost 0 bases and the J gene lost 0 bases, with 18 bases spanning the gap. The CDR3 totals 20 residues. Germline CDR1 reads SGHDN; CDR2 reads FVKESK.

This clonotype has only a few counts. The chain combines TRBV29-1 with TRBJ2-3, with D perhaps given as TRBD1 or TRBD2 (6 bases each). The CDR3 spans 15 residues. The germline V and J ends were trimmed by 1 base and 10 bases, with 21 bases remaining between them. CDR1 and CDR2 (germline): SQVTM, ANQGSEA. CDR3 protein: CSVEGLERGGLSQYF. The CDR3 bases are TGCAGCGTTGAAGGGCTGGAGCGAGGGGGGTTATCGCAGTATTTT.

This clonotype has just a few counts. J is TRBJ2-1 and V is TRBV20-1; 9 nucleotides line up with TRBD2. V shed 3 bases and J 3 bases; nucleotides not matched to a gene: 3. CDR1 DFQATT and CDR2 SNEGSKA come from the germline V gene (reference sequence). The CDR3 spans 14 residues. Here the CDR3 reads CSARVAGDYNEQFF. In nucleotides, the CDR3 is TGCAGTGCTAGGGTAGCGGGGGACTACAATGAGCAGTTCTTC.

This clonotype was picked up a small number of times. The CDR3 reads CASSQRWTGGSETQYF. DNA of the CDR3: TGCGCCAGCAGCCAAAGATGGACAGGGGGATCGGAGACCCAGTACTTC. The V gene is TRBV4-3, the J gene TRBJ2-5, with 10 nucleotides matching TRBD1. Trimming cost V 2 bases and J 5 bases; bases outside gene matches: 8. CDR3 length: 16 residues. Per germline, CDR1 LGHNA and CDR2 YSLEER.

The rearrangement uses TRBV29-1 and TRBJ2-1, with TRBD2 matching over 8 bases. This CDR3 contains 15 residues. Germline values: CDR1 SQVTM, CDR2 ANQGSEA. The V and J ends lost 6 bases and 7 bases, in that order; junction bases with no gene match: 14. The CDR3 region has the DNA TGCAGCGTCGTGCGCGGGAGGATCCGCGCAAATGAGCAGTTCTTC. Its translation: CSVVRGRIRANEQFF.